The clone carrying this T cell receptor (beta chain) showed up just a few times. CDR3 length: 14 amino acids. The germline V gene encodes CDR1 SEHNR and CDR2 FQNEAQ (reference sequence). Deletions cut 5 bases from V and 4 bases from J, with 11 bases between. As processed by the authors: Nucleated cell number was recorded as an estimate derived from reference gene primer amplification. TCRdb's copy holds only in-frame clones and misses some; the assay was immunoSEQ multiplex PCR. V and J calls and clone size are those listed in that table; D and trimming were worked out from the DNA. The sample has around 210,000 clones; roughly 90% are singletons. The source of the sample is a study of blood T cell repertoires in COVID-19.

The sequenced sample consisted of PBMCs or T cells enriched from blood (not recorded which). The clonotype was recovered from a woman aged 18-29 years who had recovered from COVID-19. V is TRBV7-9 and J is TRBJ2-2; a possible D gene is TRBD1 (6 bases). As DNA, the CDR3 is TGTGCCAGCAGCCGATTACAGGGCACCGGGGAGCTGTTTTTT. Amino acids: CASSRLQGTGELFF.